This TCR beta chain comes out of a study of regulatory T cells in long-lasting Graves disease. The V end lost 7 bases, the J end lost 3 bases, and 21 bases lay between the germline ends. CDR1 and CDR2 (germline): LGHDT, YNNKEL (reference sequence). This CDR3 is 16 amino acids long. Arm-PCR of CDR3 regions with iRepertoire HTBI primers generated TCR beta libraries. MiXCR was run by TCRdb on the multiplex PCR reads, yielding one entry per CDR3 protein. The profile shows roughly 400,000 distinct CDR3 sequences, less than 25% of them singletons. As to time point: persistent/refractory GD, antithyroid drugs over 5 years with positive TRAb. The TCR library was prepared using RNA isolated from PBMCs. This clonotype has a count of ten or more.

The rearrangement uses TRBV3-1 and TRBJ1-2; D unclear. This TCR was sampled from a female donor with Graves disease. The sample consisted of peripheral blood mononuclear cells (PBMCs), taken when the disease was refractory, from a patient treated with antithyroid drugs. The DNA for the CDR3 is TGTGCCAGCACCCCGTCAGTGATCGAAAGGGACTATGGCTACACCTTC. Translation: CASTPSVIERDYGYTF.